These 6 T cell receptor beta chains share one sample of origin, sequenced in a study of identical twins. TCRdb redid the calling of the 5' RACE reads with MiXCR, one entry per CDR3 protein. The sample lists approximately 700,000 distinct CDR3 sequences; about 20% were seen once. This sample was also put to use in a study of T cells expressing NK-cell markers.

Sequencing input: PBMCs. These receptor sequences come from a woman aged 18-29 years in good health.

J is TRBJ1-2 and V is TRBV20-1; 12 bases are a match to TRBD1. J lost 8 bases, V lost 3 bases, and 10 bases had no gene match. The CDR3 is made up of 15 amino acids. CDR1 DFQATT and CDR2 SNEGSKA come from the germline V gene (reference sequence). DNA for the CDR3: TGCAGTGCTAGCGGGACAGGGGGCGATTATGGCGGCTACACCTTC. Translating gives CSASGTGGDYGGYTF.

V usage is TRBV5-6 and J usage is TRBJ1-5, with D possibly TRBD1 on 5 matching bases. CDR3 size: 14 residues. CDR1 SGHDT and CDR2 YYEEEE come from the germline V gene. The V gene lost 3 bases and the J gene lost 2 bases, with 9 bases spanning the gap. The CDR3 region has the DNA TGTGCCAGCAGCTATCAGGGTCGCAATCAGCCCCAGCATTTT. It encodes CASSYQGRNQPQHF.

The CDR3 DNA sequence: TGCAGTGCTACGCTGACAGGGGGCCGCAACATTCAGTACTTC. This sequence encodes CSATLTGGRNIQYF. V usage is TRBV20-1 and J usage is TRBJ2-4, with 10 bases lining up with TRBD1. This CDR3 is built from 14 residues. The germline V gene encodes CDR1 DFQATT and CDR2 SNEGSKA (reference sequence). J gave up 7 bases and V 4 bases, and 7 bases lay outside the gene matches.

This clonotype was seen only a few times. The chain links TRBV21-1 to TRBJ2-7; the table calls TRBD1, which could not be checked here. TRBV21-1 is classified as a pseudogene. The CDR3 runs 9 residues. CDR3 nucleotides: TGTGCCGACCCCCCAATGCAGTACTTC. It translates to CADPPMQYF.

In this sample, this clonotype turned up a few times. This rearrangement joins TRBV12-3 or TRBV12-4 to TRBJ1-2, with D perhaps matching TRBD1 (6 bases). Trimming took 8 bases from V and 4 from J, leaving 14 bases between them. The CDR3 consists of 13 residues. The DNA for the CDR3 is TGTGCCAGCCAGCCGGGGGGGCTCTATGGCTACACCTTC. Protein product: CASQPGGLYGYTF.

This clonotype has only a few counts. The CDR3 region is CSAMRASSTDTQYF. The CDR3 DNA reads as TGCAGTGCTATGAGAGCCTCTAGCACAGATACGCAGTATTTT. The rearrangement joins TRBV20-1 to TRBJ2-3, with D hard to call. CDR3 length equals 14 residues. Trimming cost V 4 bases and J 0 bases, with 11 bases left between them. Germline V gene data show CDR1 as DFQATT and CDR2 as SNEGSKA (reference sequence).